Listed here are 21 T cell receptor beta chains from one sample, sequenced in a study of cytomegalovirus exposure and HLA in healthy donors (dated by TCRdb to about 2017). Receptors were amplified or captured by the immunoSEQ multiplex PCR assay. For the multiplex PCR, a mixture combining 60 forward primers for TCR Vbeta segments and 13 reverse primers for TCR Jbeta segments was used. TCRdb provides this immuneACCESS table in a form limited to in-frame rearrangements. Some clones are lacking; in checked studies, under half of them reflect an unresolved V gene, and why the rest are absent is not known. Across this sample there are 100,000 to 130,000 clones, with 65% to 85% seen only once. Around 2% of the sample belongs to the ten largest clones. Source material: PBMCs. The source of these receptors is a man aged 30 to 45 in good health and CMV-seronegative.

The rearrangement joins TRBV29-1 to TRBJ2-1; possibly TRBD2 for D (6 bases). CDR3 length equals 13 residues. The germline V and J ends were trimmed by 4 bases and 10 bases, with 17 bases remaining between them. The germline V gene has CDR1 SQVTM and CDR2 ANQGSEA. The CDR3 DNA follows: TGCAGCGTTGGTGGTTCTGGAGGAGGGGAGCAGTTCTTC. Translation gives CSVGGSGGGEQFF.

The chain has TRBV28 and TRBJ1-5; D ambiguous. Trimming took 5 bases from V and 9 from J, leaving 11 bases between them. The CDR3 is 12 amino acids. Per germline, CDR1 MDHEN and CDR2 SYDVKM. The CDR3 is CASSPRLTPQHF. The CDR3 bases are TGTGCCAGCAGTCCCCGACTCACGCCCCAGCATTTT.

The chain couples TRBV30 to TRBJ1-5; D is ambiguous. Deletions cut 0 bases from V and 6 bases from J, with 12 bases between. CDR3 length: 14 residues. Germline V CDR1 and CDR2: GTSNPN, SVGIG (reference sequence). CDR3 region: CAWSVGRESQPQHF. The CDR3 DNA follows: TGTGCCTGGAGTGTAGGGCGGGAGAGTCAGCCCCAGCATTTT.

This clone was seen only a few times. The V gene is TRBV6-1, the J gene TRBJ1-5; D is ambiguous. This CDR3 has 13 residues. Germline V gives CDR1 MNHNS, CDR2 SASEGT. The V gene lost 4 bases and the J gene lost 10 bases, with 14 bases spanning the gap. The DNA of the CDR3 is TGTGCCAGCAGTGCTAATATACGGGGTCCCCAGCATTTT. Translated: CASSANIRGPQHF.

This clone was recorded once. The rearrangement joins TRBV12-5 to TRBJ1-5; perhaps TRBD1 as D (6 bases). Germline V gene sequence: CDR1 LGHNT, CDR2 FRNRAP. The length of the CDR3 is 16 residues. Deletions cut 6 bases from V and 4 bases from J, with 19 bases between. CDR3 residues: CASGVLVQGSNQPQHF. The CDR3 bases are TGTGCTAGTGGGGTCCTGGTGCAGGGGAGTAATCAGCCCCAGCATTTT.

Worth noting for this clone: Mismatch with germline at one junction end may stem from a read error. The rearrangement links TRBV13 to TRBJ2-1, with a tentative D call TRBD1 (5 bases). This CDR3 has 11 residues. Germline V gene lookup returns CDR1 PRHDT and CDR2 FYEKMQ (reference sequence). CDR3 sequence reads: CASSQTDLMVF. As DNA, the CDR3 is TGTGCCAGCAGCCAGACAGACCTGATGGTCTTC.

The gene calls are TRBV28 and TRBJ1-1, with TRBD1 matching 8 bases. Germline values: CDR1 MDHEN, CDR2 SYDVKM. CDR3 length: 14 amino acids. The ends lost 7 bases at V and 0 bases at J; junction bases unmatched: 4. In nucleotides, the CDR3 is TGTGCCAGCACCCCACAGGGGGTGAACACTGAAGCTTTCTTT. This gives the protein CASTPQGVNTEAFF.

J is TRBJ1-3 and V is TRBV13; 10 bases line up with TRBD1. The J segment lost 4 bases and the V segment lost 4 bases, leaving 4 bases of the junction unmatched. The CDR3 contains 15 residues. The germline V gene has CDR1 PRHDT and CDR2 FYEKMQ (reference sequence). Here the CDR3 DNA reads TGTGCCAGCAGCTCGGGACAGGGGATCGGAAACACCATATATTTT. Translated: CASSSGQGIGNTIYF.

The J gene is TRBJ2-7, the V gene TRBV28; 8 bases are shared with TRBD2. V trimming: 4 bases; J trimming: 6 bases; junction bases outside the gene matches: 17. CDR1 is MDHEN, CDR2 SYDVKM, per germline. This CDR3 has 17 residues. The CDR3 nucleotides are TGTGCCAGCAGTTCCTGGGGGTTACGGGAGGGGACTGGCGAGCAGTACTTC. It encodes CASSSWGLREGTGEQYF.

The chain employs TRBV5-4 and TRBJ1-3, with D uncertain. The V end lost 1 base, the J end lost 0 bases, and 11 bases lay between the germline ends. CDR3 size: 16 residues. The germline CDR1 and CDR2 sequences are SGHNT and YYREEE (reference sequence). The CDR3 DNA follows: TGTGCCAGCAGCTTGTCGGGAGGGCGCTCTGGAAACACCATATATTTT. It codes for CASSLSGGRSGNTIYF.

The chain links TRBV5-4 to TRBJ2-1; 8 bases map to TRBD2. V trimming: 1 base; J trimming: 7 bases; junction bases outside the gene matches: 4. This CDR3 has 14 residues. Germline CDR1 is SGHNT and CDR2 is YYREEE (reference sequence). CDR3 loop: CASSLKRGGNEQFF. The CDR3 nucleotides are TGTGCCAGCAGCTTGAAACGGGGGGGGAATGAGCAGTTCTTC.

The chain couples TRBV5-1 to TRBJ1-4; weak D call: TRBD1 (6 bases). The CDR3 loop spans 15 amino acids. Trimming cost V 1 base and J 5 bases, with 12 bases left between them. The germline V gene encodes CDR1 SGHRS and CDR2 YFSETQ. This CDR3 reads CASSLRQAQNEKLFF. Here the CDR3 DNA reads TGCGCCAGCAGCTTGCGACAGGCCCAAAATGAAAAACTGTTTTTT.

This chain uses TRBV29-1 with TRBJ2-7; 13 nucleotides match TRBD2. The J segment lost 2 bases and the V segment lost 6 bases, leaving 4 bases of the junction unmatched. Germline V gene data show CDR1 as SQVTM and CDR2 as ANQGSEA. The CDR3 sequence is 14 residues long. CDR3 amino acids: CSVAGTSGTYEQYF. In nucleotides, the CDR3 is TGCAGCGTGGCAGGGACTAGCGGGACCTACGAGCAGTACTTC.

Only one count was recorded for this clone. The chain links TRBV4-1 to TRBJ1-2, with D possibly TRBD1 on 5 matching bases. The CDR3 length is 16 residues. CDR1 is MGHRA and CDR2 is YSYEKL in the germline V gene. V was trimmed by 0 bases and J by 2 bases, leaving 13 bases between them. The CDR3 nucleotides read TGCGCCAGCAGCCAAGAGCAGGGCCCACTAAACTATGGCTACACCTTC. Translating it yields CASSQEQGPLNYGYTF.

This clone was counted a few times. V usage is TRBV9 and J usage is TRBJ1-2; D is perhaps TRBD1 (5 bases). The CDR3 runs 13 residues. Trimming pared 4 bases from V and 4 bases from J, leaving 11 bases between. Germline V gene lookup returns CDR1 SGDLS and CDR2 YYNGEE. For the CDR3, the DNA is TGTGCCAGCAGCCATGACGGGGGCTATGGCTACACCTTC. This sequence encodes CASSHDGGYGYTF.

A few counts support this clone. The CDR3 coding sequence is TGTGCCAGCAGCCCTAGGTTGGGGCAGGGTGGACACATTCAGTACTTC. It specifies CASSPRLGQGGHIQYF. The chain combines TRBV7-9 with TRBJ2-4; TRBD1 might be the D (5 bases). Germline CDR1 is SEHNR and CDR2 is FQNEAQ (reference sequence). Trimming cost V 5 bases and J 8 bases, with 22 bases left between them. This CDR3 is built from 16 residues.

This clone was picked up a small number of times. The chain recombines TRBV5-1 with TRBJ2-1, with D perhaps TRBD2 (6 bases). V dropped 3 bases and J dropped 3 bases, with 13 bases sitting between them. CDR1 is SGHRS and CDR2 is YFSETQ in the germline V gene. This CDR3 region has 15 residues. This chain's CDR3 is CASSWTPGDYNEQFF. For the CDR3, the DNA is TGCGCCAGCAGCTGGACTCCGGGGGACTACAATGAGCAGTTCTTC. The whole variable domain, remainder taken from reference TRBV5-1 and TRBJ2-1, is KAGVTQTPRYLIKTRGQQVTLSCSPISGHRSVSWYQQTPGQGLQFLFEYFSETQRNKGNFPGRFSGRQFSNSRSEMNVSTLELGDSALYLCASSWTPGDYNEQFFGPGTRLTVL.

The gene calls are TRBV25-1 and TRBJ1-4, with 7 nucleotides matching TRBD1. CDR1 and CDR2 (germline): MGHDK, SYGVNS. The length of the CDR3 is 15 residues. The V and J ends lost 4 bases and 7 bases, in that order; junction bases with no gene match: 9. The CDR3 loop reads CASSGPTGPGEKLFF. The CDR3 nucleotides are TGTGCCAGCAGTGGCCCGACAGGGCCTGGTGAAAAACTGTTTTTT. Using reference TRBV25-1 and TRBJ1-4 for the parts outside the CDR3, the full variable domain is EADIYQTPRYLVIGTGKKITLECSQTMGHDKMYWYQQDPGMELHLIHYSYGVNSTEKGDLSSESTVSRIRTEHFPLTLESARPSHTSQYLCASSGPTGPGEKLFFGSGTQLSVL.

V gene TRBV2 combines with J gene TRBJ1-1; unclear D gene. The CDR3 totals 16 residues. Trimming took off 7 bases at V and 0 bases at J, with 18 bases between the two ends. Germline V CDR1 and CDR2: SNHLY, FYNNEI. The chain's CDR3 is CASKYGSVRMNTEAFF. DNA of the CDR3: TGTGCCAGCAAGTACGGTAGTGTCCGCATGAACACTGAAGCTTTCTTT.

J is TRBJ1-2 and V is TRBV29-1, with D unresolved. The CDR3 consists of 11 residues. CDR1 SQVTM and CDR2 ANQGSEA come from the germline V gene. V was shortened by 2 bases and J by 4 bases, with 5 bases between the two germline ends. The CDR3 reads CSVETAYGYTF. CDR3 DNA sequence: TGCAGCGTTGAAACAGCCTATGGCTACACCTTC.

The chain uses TRBV7-3 and TRBJ2-7; D unresolved. The germline gives CDR1 SGHTA, CDR2 FQGTGA. V lost 5 bases, J lost 2 bases, and 16 bases lay in between. This CDR3 region has 15 residues. For the CDR3, the DNA is TGTGCCAGCAGCCACGGGTCGGATAGGACCTACGAGCAGTACTTC. Protein product: CASSHGSDRTYEQYF.